This entry concerns a single T cell receptor beta chain. Only in-frame clones appear in the TCRdb table, and some are missing; sequencing was by immunoSEQ multiplex PCR. The sample lists fewer than 400,000 clones, around nine tenths occurring once. The CDR3 has 16 residues. Trimming at V came to 4 bases and at J to 3 bases, leaving 4 bases not matched to a gene. CDR1 SGHRS and CDR2 YFSETQ come from the germline V gene. This entry belongs to a study of blood T cell repertoires in COVID-19. Sequencing used PBMCs or T cells enriched from blood (not recorded which). This clonotype originated in a man under 40 who had recovered from COVID-19. The chain is built from TRBV5-1 and TRBJ2-2; 12 nucleotides line up with TRBD1. The CDR3 protein is CASSNRDRGHTGELFF. As DNA, the CDR3 is TGCGCCAGCAGCAACCGGGACAGGGGGCACACCGGGGAGCTGTTTTTT. Together with reference TRBV5-1 and TRBJ2-2, the CDR3 gives the full variable domain: KAGVTQTPRYLIKTRGQQVTLSCSPISGHRSVSWYQQTPGQGLQFLFEYFSETQRNKGNFPGRFSGRQFSNSRSEMNVSTLELGDSALYLCASSNRDRGHTGELFFGEGSRLTVL.